This passage covers 13 T cell receptor beta chains from one sample sequenced in a study of T cell changes during pregnancy in multiple sclerosis. Here immunoSEQ multiplex PCR was the method, and the copy in TCRdb shows in-frame clones only, minus some. Of around 88,000 clones listed, more than 85% are singletons. This specimen was peripheral blood, taken in the first trimester of pregnancy. The receptors here all came from a female donor with multiple sclerosis, enrolled in a pregnancy study.

CDR3 nucleotide sequence: TGTGCCAGCAGCTTAACATATCGTCGGGGTTTTAAGGACCTCTATGGCTACACCTTC. Translating gives CASSLTYRRGFKDLYGYTF. The chain is built from TRBV7-3 and TRBJ1-2; D unresolved. This CDR3 is built from 19 residues. The V end lost 0 bases, the J end lost 4 bases, and 24 bases lay between the germline ends. Germline CDR1 SGHTA, CDR2 FQGTGA.

This chain joins TRBV9 and TRBJ1-2; D ambiguous. CDR1 SGDLS and CDR2 YYNGEE come from the germline V gene. The length of the CDR3 is 14 residues. V was clipped by 3 bases and J by 6 bases, with 15 bases between them. The CDR3 DNA follows: TGTGCCAGCAGCGATATACGGGGAAGGAATGGCTACACCTTC. Its protein product is CASSDIRGRNGYTF.

As concerns this clone: The junction departs from germline at one end; a sequencing error may be responsible. This chain connects TRBV5-6 to TRBJ1-2; 10 positions match TRBD1. The CDR3 is 14 amino acids. Germline-derived CDR1 and CDR2 are SGHDT and YYEEEE. The CDR3 DNA reads TGTGCCAGCAGCCCTCCCTCCGGGACAGGGGAACTTTTGTTC. As protein: CASSPPSGTGELLF.

V gene TRBV28 combines with J gene TRBJ2-7, with 9 bases aligning to TRBD1. The V segment lost 7 bases and the J segment 10 bases; nucleotides outside the gene matches: 14. Germline-derived CDR1 and CDR2 are MDHEN and SYDVKM. The CDR3 totals 14 residues. As DNA, the CDR3 is TGTGCCAGCAAAGTAACCGGGACAGGGAAAGAACAGTACTTC. This codes for CASKVTGTGKEQYF.

The chain recombines TRBV4-2 with TRBJ2-1; 12 nucleotides agree with TRBD2. The CDR3 extends over 15 amino acids. V lost 0 bases to trimming and J lost 8 bases; unmatched junction nucleotides: 2. From germline, CDR1 is LGHNA and CDR2 YNFKEQ. CDR3 residues: CASSQDASGRDEQFF. CDR3 in DNA: TGTGCCAGCAGCCAAGATGCTAGCGGGAGGGATGAGCAGTTCTTC.

The chain links TRBV6-5 to TRBJ2-7; D remains unclear. Germline CDR1 MNHEY, CDR2 SVGAGI. This CDR3 spans 14 amino acids. The ends were cut back, 0 bases at V and 0 bases at J, with 6 bases in the middle. Here the CDR3 DNA reads TGTGCCAGCAGTTACTCTGCTAGCTCCTACGAGCAGTACTTC. Translated, it gives CASSYSASSYEQYF.

The rearrangement links TRBV29-1 to TRBJ1-4, with D uncertain. The CDR3 is 11 residues long. Deletions cut 1 base from V and 7 bases from J, with 4 bases between. Germline V gene data show CDR1 as SQVTM and CDR2 as ANQGSEA. The CDR3, as DNA: TGCAGCGTTGAAGTCGGTGAAAAACTGTTTTTT. Translating it yields CSVEVGEKLFF.

The chain joins TRBV18 to TRBJ2-7; 7 nucleotides match TRBD2. This CDR3 is built from 13 residues. The germline gives CDR1 KGHSH, CDR2 LQKENI. V dropped 6 bases and J dropped 5; count of bases not matched to a gene: 7. The CDR3 DNA is TGTGCCAGCTCGCCGCTGCGGGAGAACGAGCAGTACTTC. Its translation is CASSPLRENEQYF.

Here the CDR3 reads CASSVAGNANTEAFF. DNA of the CDR3: TGTGCCAGCAGCGTAGCAGGGAACGCGAACACTGAAGCTTTCTTT. The chain is built from TRBV9 and TRBJ1-1; tentatively, D is TRBD1 (5 bases). The ends were cut back, 0 bases at V and 1 base at J, with 10 bases in the middle. Germline V gene data show CDR1 as SGDLS and CDR2 as YYNGEE. The CDR3 runs to 15 residues.

The chain uses TRBV6-5 and TRBJ1-3; 7 nucleotides line up with TRBD1. In germline, CDR1 is MNHEY, CDR2 SVGAGI. Trimming took 6 bases from V and 0 from J; bases not matched to a gene: 2. This CDR3 has 14 residues. Here the CDR3 reads CASRGQYSGNTIYF. The CDR3 DNA reads as TGTGCCAGCAGGGGACAGTACTCTGGAAACACCATATATTTT.

The V and J genes are TRBV15 and TRBJ1-5, with D hard to call. Germline V lookup: CDR1 LNHNV, CDR2 YYDKDF (reference sequence). Trimming pared 8 bases from V and 3 bases from J, leaving 11 bases between. There are 13 residues in the CDR3. The CDR3 sequence: CATSGSSNQPQHF. The CDR3 bases are TGTGCCACCTCTGGCAGTTCCAATCAGCCCCAGCATTTT.

The rearrangement joins TRBV6-1 to TRBJ2-3; 12 nucleotides match TRBD2. The germline V gene has CDR1 MNHNS and CDR2 SASEGT. With V trimmed by 4 bases and J by 6 bases, 11 bases remained unmatched. This CDR3 contains 17 residues. The CDR3 reads CASSANRTSGDWDTQYF. The DNA of the CDR3 is TGTGCCAGCAGTGCAAATAGGACTAGCGGGGATTGGGATACGCAGTATTTT.

The chain employs TRBV7-3 and TRBJ1-1; D gene uncertain. The CDR3 runs to 13 residues. CDR1 and CDR2 (germline): SGHTA, FQGTGA. Deletions cut 5 bases from V and 0 bases from J, with 7 bases between. In DNA form, the CDR3 reads TGTGCCAGCAGCATCGAGATGAACACTGAAGCTTTCTTT. This gives the protein CASSIEMNTEAFF.